Listed below are T cell receptor beta chains from one sample, sequenced in a study of T cell responses to AZD1222 COVID-19 vaccine. Sequencing was performed with immunoSEQ multiplex PCR; in TCRdb, only in-frame clones are kept and a portion is missing. The data show approximately 77,000 clones, with more than 85% seen just once and roughly 4.8% held by the top ten. The input for sequencing was peripheral blood, taken 28 days after the second AZD1222 dose. These receptors all come from an adult who received the AZD1222 COVID-19 vaccine. Each CDR3 is given with its conserved first and last residue. The D gene is left open where the match is weak. Clone size appears in some rows only: once, few, many, or a class for an expanded clone.

d_call cdr3_length clone_size j_call v_call cdr3_aa cdr3_nt
NA 13 NA TRBJ1-1 TRBV4-3 CASSQEGLPEAFF TGCGCCAGCAGCCAAGAAGGGTTACCTGAAGCTTTCTTT
NA 14 NA TRBJ2-3 TRBV19 CASSIDRGPYTQYF TGTGCCAGTAGTATAGATCGAGGTCCTTATACGCAGTATTTT
NA 15 NA TRBJ1-5 TRBV6-1 CASSEMWQGSQPQHF TGTGCCAGCAGTGAAATGTGGCAGGGAAGTCAGCCCCAGCATTTT
NA 15 NA TRBJ2-7 TRBV7-2 CASSLSAASSYEQYF TGTGCCAGCAGCTTATCGGCAGCCTCCTCCTACGAGCAGTACTTC
NA 15 NA TRBJ1-3 TRBV3-1/TRBV3-2 CASSNLRGSGNTIYF TGTGCCAGCAGCAACCTGAGGGGTTCAGGAAACACCATATATTTT
NA 11 NA TRBJ1-1 TRBV28 CASSFLGRAFF TGTGCCAGCAGTTTTCTGGGGAGAGCTTTCTTT
NA 13 NA TRBJ1-1 TRBV18 CASSDRGDAEAFF TGTGCCAGCTCAGACCGGGGGGACGCTGAAGCTTTCTTT
NA 17 once TRBJ1-3 TRBV5-6 CASSIRPGSFSGNTIYF TGTGCCAGCAGTATCAGGCCGGGATCTTTCTCTGGAAACACCATATATTTT
NA 13 NA TRBJ1-4 TRBV7-9 CASSFAGSEKLFF TGTGCCAGCAGCTTCGCGGGAAGTGAAAAACTGTTTTTT
NA 13 NA TRBJ1-4 TRBV5-4 CASSDPRGEKLFF TGTGCCAGCAGCGATCCTCGAGGTGAAAAACTGTTTTTT
TRBD2 16 NA TRBJ2-5 TRBV5-6 CASSLIIAGEAETQYF TGTGCCAGCAGCTTGATTATAGCGGGAGAGGCAGAGACCCAGTACTTC
NA 14 NA TRBJ2-5 TRBV6-5 CASSYTTEEETQYF TGTGCCAGCAGTTACACGACAGAGGAGGAGACCCAGTACTTC
TRBD2 15 NA TRBJ2-1 TRBV12-5 CASGLQLAGYNEQFF TGTGCTAGTGGTTTGCAGCTAGCGGGTTACAATGAGCAGTTCTTC
NA 16 NA TRBJ1-2 TRBV10-3 CAIREGPDKGRYGYTF TGTGCCATCAGGGAAGGGCCGGACAAGGGGCGCTATGGCTACACCTTC
NA 15 NA TRBJ2-3 TRBV2 CASGKSGQGQDTQYF TGTGCCAGCGGGAAGTCTGGCCAGGGCCAAGATACGCAGTATTTT
TRBD2 14 NA TRBJ2-7 TRBV11-3 CASSLSGRADEQYF TGTGCCAGCAGCTTAAGCGGGAGGGCCGACGAGCAGTACTTC
NA 12 NA TRBJ1-5 TRBV6-6 CASSNLHQPQHF TGTGCCAGCAGTAACCTCCATCAGCCCCAGCATTTT
NA 12 NA TRBJ2-1 TRBV9 CASSVEQFEQFF TGTGCCAGCAGCGTAGAGCAATTTGAGCAGTTCTTC
NA 10 NA TRBJ1-1 TRBV20-1 CSALGSEAFF TGCAGTGCTTTGGGCAGTGAAGCTTTCTTT
NA 13 NA TRBJ1-1 TRBV28 CASSLVAPAEAFF TGTGCCAGCAGTTTAGTTGCCCCCGCTGAAGCTTTCTTT
TRBD2 15 NA TRBJ2-5 TRBV5-5 CASSFPKAGGETQYF TGTGCCAGCAGCTTCCCCAAAGCGGGAGGGGAGACCCAGTACTTC
TRBD2 16 NA TRBJ2-3 TRBV4-3 CASSQVLADPTDTQYF TGCGCCAGCAGCCAAGTTCTAGCGGACCCCACAGATACGCAGTATTTT
NA 14 NA TRBJ1-1 TRBV27 CASSTGLGRTEAFF TGTGCCAGCAGTACAGGGTTAGGTAGAACTGAAGCTTTCTTT
TRBD2 14 NA TRBJ2-2 TRBV6-4 CASSVSAGEAELFF TGTGCCAGCAGTGTTTCTGCGGGAGAGGCGGAGCTGTTTTTT
TRBD1 16 NA TRBJ1-4 TRBV30 CAWSAQGARGNEKLFF TGTGCCTGGAGTGCGCAGGGGGCTCGGGGTAATGAAAAACTGTTTTTT
NA 14 NA TRBJ2-7 TRBV28 CASSLTGPDYEQYF TGTGCCAGCAGTTTAACTGGACCGGACTACGAGCAGTACTTC
TRBD1 15 NA TRBJ2-1 TRBV19 CASSILPGGHGDRFF TGTGCCAGTAGTATTCTGCCAGGGGGCCACGGGGACCGGTTCTTC
NA 16 NA TRBJ1-6 TRBV19 CASSRVQGVGNSPLHF TGTGCCAGTAGTAGGGTCCAGGGAGTCGGTAATTCACCCCTCCACTTT
NA 13 once TRBJ2-7 TRBV7-7 CASSTTESYEQYF TGTGCCAGCAGCACGACAGAATCCTACGAGCAGTACTTC
TRBD1 14 once TRBJ2-7 TRBV11-2 CASSVHQGVYEQYF TGTGCCAGCAGCGTTCACCAGGGGGTGTACGAGCAGTACTTC
NA 14 few TRBJ2-5 TRBV27 CASGSGLGQETQYF TGTGCCAGCGGATCAGGGCTAGGGCAAGAGACCCAGTACTTC
NA 16 NA TRBJ2-7 TRBV27 CASSRLAGTANYEQYF TGTGCCAGCAGCCGATTAGCAGGGACCGCGAACTACGAGCAGTACTTC
NA 16 NA TRBJ1-1 TRBV18 CASSRVTGTENTEAFF TGTGCCAGCTCCCGGGTTACGGGCACGGAGAACACTGAAGCTTTCTTT
TRBD1 14 NA TRBJ1-1 TRBV5-1 CASSWTGPVTEAFF TGCGCCAGCAGCTGGACAGGGCCAGTAACTGAAGCTTTCTTT
TRBD2 16 NA TRBJ2-5 TRBV11-2 CASSRSWTSGQETQYF TGTGCCAGCAGCCGGTCTTGGACTAGCGGACAAGAGACCCAGTACTTC
NA 16 few TRBJ1-4 TRBV3-1/TRBV3-2 CASSQEFIATNEKLFF TGTGCCAGCAGCCAAGAGTTCATTGCAACTAATGAAAAACTGTTTTTT
NA 15 NA TRBJ2-5 TRBV24-1 CATSDSGSGRETQYF TGTGCCACCAGTGATTCGGGATCCGGTCGGGAGACCCAGTACTTC
NA 19 NA TRBJ1-3 TRBV5-6 CASKLRGTDTRALGNTIYF TGTGCCAGCAAACTGCGAGGGACCGATACCCGAGCTTTGGGAAACACCATATATTTT
NA 12 once TRBJ2-5 TRBV3-1/TRBV3-2 CASSQPGKTQYF TGTGCCAGCAGCCAACCTGGGAAGACCCAGTACTTC
NA 15 NA TRBJ1-1 TRBV5-1 CASSLEPPPNTEAFF TGCGCCAGCAGCTTGGAGCCACCACCGAACACTGAAGCTTTCTTT
NA 14 NA TRBJ1-5 TRBV24-1 CATGGTDSNQPQHF TGTGCCACTGGCGGGACCGATAGCAATCAGCCCCAGCATTTT
NA 15 NA TRBJ1-3 TRBV7-2 CASSPAQTSGNTIYF TGTGCCAGCAGCCCTGCTCAGACCTCTGGAAACACCATATATTTT
NA 15 NA TRBJ1-5 TRBV27 CASSGEKGGNQPQHF TGTGCCAGCAGTGGCGAAAAGGGTGGCAATCAGCCCCAGCATTTT